This TCR beta chain stems from a study of T cells expressing NK-cell markers. Study-level information: The authors derived TCR beta repertoires from sorted CD3+CD56+NKG2C+, CD3+CD56+NKG2C- and CD3+CD56-NKG2C+ T cells. HCMV serostatus: seven of eight sequenced donors positive, one negative.

For each CDR3 protein, TCRdb gives one entry from its re-call of the 5' RACE reads, without DNA. Here the sample table reports around 380,000 distinct CDR3 sequences. The germline V gene has CDR1 SQVTM and CDR2 ANQGSEA. The CDR3 consists of 12 residues. This receptor was taken from a woman aged 50 to 65 in good health. The chain is built from TRBV29-1 and TRBJ1-5; TCRdb's assignment of TRBD1 cannot be checked, as there is no DNA. The sample taken for sequencing was blood T cells: a sorted CD56 or NKG2C T cell subset, CD4+ or CD8+ T cells, or bulk PBMC T cells (not recorded which). The CDR3 protein is CSVASGNQPQHF.